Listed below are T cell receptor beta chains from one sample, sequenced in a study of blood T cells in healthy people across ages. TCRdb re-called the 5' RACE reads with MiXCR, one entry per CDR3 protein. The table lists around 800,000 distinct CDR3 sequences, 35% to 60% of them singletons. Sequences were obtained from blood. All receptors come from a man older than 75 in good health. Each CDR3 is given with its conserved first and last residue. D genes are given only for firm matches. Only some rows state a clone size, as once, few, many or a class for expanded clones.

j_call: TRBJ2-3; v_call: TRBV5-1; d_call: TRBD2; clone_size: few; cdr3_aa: CASSPSTSGSTDTQYF; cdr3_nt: TGCGCCAGCAGCCCTTCGACTAGCGGGAGTACAGATACGCAGTATTTT
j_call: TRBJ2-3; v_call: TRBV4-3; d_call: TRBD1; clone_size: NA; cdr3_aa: CASSLGQGQGDTQYF; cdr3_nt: TGCGCCAGCAGCCTCGGACAGGGTCAGGGAGATACGCAGTATTTT
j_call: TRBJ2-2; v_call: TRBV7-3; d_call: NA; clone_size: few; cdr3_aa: CASRRQAGGGGELFF; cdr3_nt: TGTGCCAGCAGGAGACAGGCTGGGGGAGGCGGGGAGCTGTTTTTT
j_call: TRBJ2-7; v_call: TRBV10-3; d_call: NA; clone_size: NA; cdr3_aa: CAISESSDYEQYF; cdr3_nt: TGTGCCATCAGTGAGTCTAGCGACTACGAGCAGTACTTC
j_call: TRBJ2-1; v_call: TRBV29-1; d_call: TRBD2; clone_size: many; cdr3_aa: CSVEPSGRASNEQFF; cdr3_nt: TGCAGCGTTGAACCGAGCGGGAGGGCCTCCAATGAGCAGTTCTTC
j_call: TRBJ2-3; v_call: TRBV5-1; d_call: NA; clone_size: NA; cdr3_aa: CASSEGLNTDTQYF; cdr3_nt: TGCGCCAGCAGCGAGGGACTTAACACAGATACGCAGTATTTT
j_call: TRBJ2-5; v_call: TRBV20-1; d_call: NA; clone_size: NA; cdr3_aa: CSARRQGYQETQYF; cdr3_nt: TGCAGTGCTCGTCGTCAGGGGTACCAAGAGACCCAGTACTTC
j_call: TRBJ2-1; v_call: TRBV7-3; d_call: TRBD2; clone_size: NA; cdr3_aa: CASSLTSRGAYNEQFF; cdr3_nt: TGTGCCAGCAGCTTAACGTCCCGGGGGGCCTACAATGAGCAGTTCTTC
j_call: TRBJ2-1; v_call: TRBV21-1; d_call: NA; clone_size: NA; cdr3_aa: CARRDRDEQFF; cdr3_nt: TGTGCCAGACGGGACAGGGATGAGCAGTTCTTC
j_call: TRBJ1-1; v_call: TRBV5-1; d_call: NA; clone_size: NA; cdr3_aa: CASSLAPASGTEAFF; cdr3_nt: TGCGCCAGCAGCTTGGCGCCCGCGTCGGGGACTGAAGCTTTCTTT
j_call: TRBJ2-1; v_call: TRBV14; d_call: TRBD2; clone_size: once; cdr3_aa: CASSQDLWTSGRRNEQFF; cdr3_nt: TGTGCCAGCAGCCAAGATTTATGGACTAGCGGGAGGAGGAATGAGCAGTTCTTC
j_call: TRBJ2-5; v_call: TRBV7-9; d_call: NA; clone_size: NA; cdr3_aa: CATGRLAVQETQYF; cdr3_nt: TGTGCCACCGGACGTTTGGCGGTACAAGAGACCCAGTACTTC
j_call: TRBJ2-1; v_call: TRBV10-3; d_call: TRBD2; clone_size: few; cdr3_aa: CAISGLAGPNEQFF; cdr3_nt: TGTGCCATCAGCGGACTAGCGGGACCCAATGAGCAGTTCTTC
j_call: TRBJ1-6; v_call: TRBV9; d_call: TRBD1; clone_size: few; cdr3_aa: CASSVTQGDNSPLHF; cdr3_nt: TGTGCCAGCAGCGTCACACAGGGGGATAATTCACCCCTCCACTTT
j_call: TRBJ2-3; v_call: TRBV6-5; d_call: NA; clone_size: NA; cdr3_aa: CASSPSQGGSTDTQYF; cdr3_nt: TGTGCCAGCAGTCCCTCCCAGGGGGGAAGCACAGATACGCAGTATTTT
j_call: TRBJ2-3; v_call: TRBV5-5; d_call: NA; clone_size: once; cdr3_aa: CASNLSPMTGTGDTQYF; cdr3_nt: TGTGCCAGCAACTTGTCCCCGATGACAGGAACGGGGGATACGCAGTATTTT
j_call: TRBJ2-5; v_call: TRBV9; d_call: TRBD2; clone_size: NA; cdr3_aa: CASSLSASGSGGEQYF; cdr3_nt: TGTGCCAGCAGCTTATCAGCCAGCGGGAGTGGAGGTGAGCAGTACTTC
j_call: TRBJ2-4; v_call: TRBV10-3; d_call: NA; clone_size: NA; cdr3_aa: CAMGVTGGPDEQYF; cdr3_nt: TGTGCCATGGGTGTAACGGGCGGACCGGATGAGCAGTACTTC
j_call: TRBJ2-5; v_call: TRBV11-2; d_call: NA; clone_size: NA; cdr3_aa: CASSFGAGIGETQYF; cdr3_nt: TGTGCCAGCAGCTTTGGGGCAGGGATAGGGGAGACCCAGTACTTC
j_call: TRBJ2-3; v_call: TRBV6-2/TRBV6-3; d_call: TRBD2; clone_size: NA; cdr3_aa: CASNFLAGGPHTQYF; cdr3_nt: TGTGCCAGCAACTTTCTAGCGGGAGGGCCGCATACGCAGTATTTT
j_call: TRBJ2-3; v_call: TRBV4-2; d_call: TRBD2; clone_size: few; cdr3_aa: CASSQVTSGGGTDTQYF; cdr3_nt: TGTGCCAGCAGCCAAGTGACTAGCGGGGGGGGTACAGATACGCAGTATTTT
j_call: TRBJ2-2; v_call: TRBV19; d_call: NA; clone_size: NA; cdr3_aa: CASSRTLTGELFF; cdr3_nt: TGTGCCAGTAGTCGGACACTGACCGGGGAGCTGTTTTTT
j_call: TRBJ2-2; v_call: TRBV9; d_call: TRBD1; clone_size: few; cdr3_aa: CASSAEIWTGANTGELFF; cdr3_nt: TGTGCCAGCAGCGCTGAAATTTGGACAGGGGCGAACACCGGGGAGCTGTTTTTT
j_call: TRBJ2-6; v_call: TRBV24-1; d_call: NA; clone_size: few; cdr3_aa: CATSDRKVGANVLTF; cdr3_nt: TGTGCCACCAGTGATCGGAAGGTCGGGGCCAACGTCCTGACTTTC
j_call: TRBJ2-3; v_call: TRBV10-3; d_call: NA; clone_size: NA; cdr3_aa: CAIRTSGDTQYF; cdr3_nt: TGTGCCATCAGGACCTCGGGGGATACGCAGTATTTT
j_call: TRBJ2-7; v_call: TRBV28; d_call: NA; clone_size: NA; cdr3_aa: CASSWREQYF; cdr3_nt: TGTGCCAGCAGTTGGCGGGAGCAGTACTTC
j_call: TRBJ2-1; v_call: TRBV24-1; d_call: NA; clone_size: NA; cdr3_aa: CATSEADFYNEQFF; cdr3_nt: TGTGCCACCAGTGAGGCCGACTTCTACAATGAGCAGTTCTTC
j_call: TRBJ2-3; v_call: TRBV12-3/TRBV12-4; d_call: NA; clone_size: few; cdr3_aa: CASSSLGETDTQYF; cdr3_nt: TGTGCCAGCAGTTCCCTCGGAGAGACAGATACGCAGTATTTT
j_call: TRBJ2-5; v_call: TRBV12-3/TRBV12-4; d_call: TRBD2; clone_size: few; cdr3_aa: CAMKLAVIQETQYF; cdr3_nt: TGTGCCATGAAACTAGCGGTAATACAAGAGACCCAGTACTTC
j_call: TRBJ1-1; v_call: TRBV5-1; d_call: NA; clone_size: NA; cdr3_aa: CASSPRVGERTEAFF; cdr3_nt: TGCGCCAGCAGCCCAAGGGTTGGAGAGCGAACAGAAGCTTTCTTT
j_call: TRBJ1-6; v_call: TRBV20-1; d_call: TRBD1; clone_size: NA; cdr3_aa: CSARDSGQGRNSPLHF; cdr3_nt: TGCAGTGCTAGAGATTCGGGACAGGGGAGAAATTCACCCCTCCACTTT
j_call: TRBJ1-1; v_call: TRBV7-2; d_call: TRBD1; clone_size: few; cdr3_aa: CASSLTGNLNTEAFF; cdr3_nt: TGTGCCAGCAGCTTGACAGGGAACCTGAACACTGAAGCTTTCTTT
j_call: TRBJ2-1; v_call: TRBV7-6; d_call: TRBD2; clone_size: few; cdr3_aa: CASSPAGGSRNEQFF; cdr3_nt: TGTGCCAGCAGCCCAGCTGGCGGGAGTAGAAATGAGCAGTTCTTC
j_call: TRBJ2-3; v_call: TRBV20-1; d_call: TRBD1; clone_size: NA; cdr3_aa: CSARQGPDTQYF; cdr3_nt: TGCAGTGCTCGACAGGGGCCAGATACGCAGTATTTT
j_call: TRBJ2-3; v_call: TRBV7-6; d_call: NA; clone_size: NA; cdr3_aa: CASQSTGHREGTDTQYF; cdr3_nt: TGTGCCAGCCAATCGACAGGACACAGGGAGGGCACAGATACGCAGTATTTT
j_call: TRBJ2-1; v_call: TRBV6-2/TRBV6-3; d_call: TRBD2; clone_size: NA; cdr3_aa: CASSSLGLARSYNEQFF; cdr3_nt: TGTGCCAGCAGTTCGTTGGGACTAGCGCGCTCCTACAATGAGCAGTTCTTC
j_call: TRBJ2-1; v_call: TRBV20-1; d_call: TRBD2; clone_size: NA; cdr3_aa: CSVHGTSAVHEQFF; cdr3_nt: TGCAGTGTCCACGGGACTAGCGCCGTCCATGAGCAGTTCTTC
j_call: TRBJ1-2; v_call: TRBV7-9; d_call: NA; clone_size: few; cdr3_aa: CASSQGSNGYTF; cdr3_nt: TGTGCCAGCAGTCAAGGGTCGAACGGCTACACCTTC
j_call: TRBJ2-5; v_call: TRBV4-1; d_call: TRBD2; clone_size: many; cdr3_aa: CASSQDLPDGTSWETQYF; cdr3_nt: TGCGCCAGCAGCCAAGATCTACCCGACGGGACTAGCTGGGAGACCCAGTACTTC
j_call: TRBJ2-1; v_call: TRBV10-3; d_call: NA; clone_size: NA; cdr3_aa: CAIMSGVGYNEQFF; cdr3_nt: TGTGCCATCATGTCGGGAGTGGGGTACAATGAGCAGTTCTTC
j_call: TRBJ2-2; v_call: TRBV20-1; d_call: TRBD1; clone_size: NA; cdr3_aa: CSAPKGAYGTGELFF; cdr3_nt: TGCAGTGCGCCCAAGGGGGCCTATGGGACCGGGGAGCTGTTTTTT
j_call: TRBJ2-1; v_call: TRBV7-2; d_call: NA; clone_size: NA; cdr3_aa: CASSVALDYSYKQFF; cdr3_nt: TGTGCCAGCAGCGTTGCGCTGGACTATTCGTACAAGCAGTTCTTC
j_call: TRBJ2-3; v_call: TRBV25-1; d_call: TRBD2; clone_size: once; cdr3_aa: CASTAGVSTDTQYF; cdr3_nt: TGTGCCAGCACAGCGGGGGTTTCCACAGATACGCAGTATTTT
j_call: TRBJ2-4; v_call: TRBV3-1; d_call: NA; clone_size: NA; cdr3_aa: CASSQEVGGVVAYEWYF; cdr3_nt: TGTGCCAGCAGCCAAGAGGTTGGAGGAGTAGTTGCCTACGAGTGGTACTTC
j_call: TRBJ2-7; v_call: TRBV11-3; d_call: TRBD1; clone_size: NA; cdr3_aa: CASRGAGTGSYEQYF; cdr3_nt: TGTGCCAGCAGGGGAGCCGGGACAGGCTCCTACGAGCAGTACTTC
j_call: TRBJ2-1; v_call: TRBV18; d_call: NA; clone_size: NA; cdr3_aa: CASSPGGSFDEQFF; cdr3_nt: TGTGCCAGCTCACCTGGAGGGAGTTTCGATGAGCAGTTCTTC
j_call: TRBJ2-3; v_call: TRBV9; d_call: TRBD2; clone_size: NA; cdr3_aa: CASSAGGGPTDTQYF; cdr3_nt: TGTGCCAGCAGCGCTGGCGGGGGGCCCACAGATACGCAGTATTTT
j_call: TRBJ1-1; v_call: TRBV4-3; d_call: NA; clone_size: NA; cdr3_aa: CASSQDDWVGSEAFF; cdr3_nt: TGCGCCAGCAGCCAAGATGATTGGGTGGGCAGCGAAGCTTTCTTT
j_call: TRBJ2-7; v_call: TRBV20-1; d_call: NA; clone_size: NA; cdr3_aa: CSARMYDEQYF; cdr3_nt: TGCAGTGCTAGAATGTACGACGAGCAGTACTTC
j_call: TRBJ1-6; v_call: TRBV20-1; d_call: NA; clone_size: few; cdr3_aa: CSARRRGNENSPLHF; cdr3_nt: TGCAGTGCTAGAAGGCGTGGCAACGAGAATTCACCCCTCCACTTT
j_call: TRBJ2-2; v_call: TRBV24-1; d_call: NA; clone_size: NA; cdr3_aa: CATGQLANTGELFF; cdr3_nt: TGTGCCACCGGCCAACTCGCGAACACCGGGGAGCTGTTTTTT
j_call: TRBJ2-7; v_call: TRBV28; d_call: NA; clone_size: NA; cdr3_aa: CASRGFANEQYF; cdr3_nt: TGTGCCAGCAGGGGGTTTGCGAATGAGCAGTACTTC
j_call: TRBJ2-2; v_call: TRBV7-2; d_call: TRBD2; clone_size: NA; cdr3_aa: CASSLSPSGRGELFF; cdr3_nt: TGTGCCAGCAGCTTATCGCCTAGCGGGAGAGGGGAGCTGTTTTTT
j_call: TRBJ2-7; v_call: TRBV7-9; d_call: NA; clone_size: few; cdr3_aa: CASSLASVSYEQYF; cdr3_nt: TGTGCCAGCAGCTTAGCATCCGTTTCTTACGAGCAGTACTTC
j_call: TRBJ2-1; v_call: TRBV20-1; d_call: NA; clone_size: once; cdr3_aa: CSARRQDNEQFF; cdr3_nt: TGCAGTGCTAGAAGACAGGACAATGAGCAGTTCTTC
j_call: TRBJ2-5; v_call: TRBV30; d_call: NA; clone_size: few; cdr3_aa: CAWSPDLLYQETQYF; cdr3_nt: TGTGCCTGGAGCCCTGATTTACTGTACCAAGAGACCCAGTACTTC
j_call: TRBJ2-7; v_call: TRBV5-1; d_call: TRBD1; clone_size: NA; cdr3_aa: CASSLEGRGREQYF; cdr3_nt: TGCGCCAGCAGCTTGGAGGGCAGGGGGCGCGAGCAGTACTTC